This T cell receptor beta chain appears in the sequencing data of a study of blood T cell repertoires in COVID-19. Looking at the study overall: Acute and convalescent COVID-19 samples came from the United States, Italy and Spain.

Trimming cost V 8 bases and J 0 bases, with 10 bases left between them. CDR3 length: 12 amino acids. Germline V gives CDR1 SQVTM, CDR2 ANQGSEA. Clones were sequenced by immunoSEQ multiplex PCR, and TCRdb holds only the in-frame ones, with some missing. This table has roughly 90,000 clones, roughly 80% appearing once. The TCR sequence derives from a woman between 70 and 85 years old with acute or convalescent COVID-19. The chain employs TRBV29-1 and TRBJ1-1; TRBD1 might be the D (5 bases). Sequences were obtained from peripheral blood. The CDR3 coding sequence is TGCAGCACCAGGACACTGAACACTGAAGCTTTCTTT. It is translated as CSTRTLNTEAFF. The full variable domain, in which reference TRBV29-1 and TRBJ1-1 provide the parts outside the CDR3, is SAVISQKPSRDICQRGTSLTIQCQVDSQVTMMFWYRQQPGQSLTLIATANQGSEATYESGFVIDKFPISRPNLTFSTLTVSNMSPEDSSIYLCSTRTLNTEAFFGQGTRLTVV.